Following are 23 T cell receptor beta chains from one sample sequenced in a study of cytomegalovirus exposure and HLA in healthy donors. Amplification used 60 Vbeta primers and 13 Jbeta primers. Sequenced by immunoSEQ multiplex PCR; TCRdb stores in-frame clones only, minus some. This sample has about 140,000 clones, with around 65% found just once. The sequenced sample consisted of PBMCs. Receptor source: a woman in her sixties in good health and CMV-seronegative.

The V gene is TRBV25-1, the J gene TRBJ2-5, with D perhaps matching TRBD1 (5 bases). Germline V gene sequence: CDR1 MGHDK, CDR2 SYGVNS. Trimming shortened V by 3 bases and J by 1 base, and 18 bases separated the two germline ends. The CDR3 has 17 amino acids. CDR3 DNA: TGTGCCAGCAGTGACCCCCTTGTGTTTGACAGCCAAGAGACCCAGTACTTC. Translation: CASSDPLVFDSQETQYF.

This chain uses TRBV1 with TRBJ2-7; TRBD1, the D gene given by the table, was not confirmed from the DNA. TRBV1 is a listed pseudogene. This CDR3 region has 18 residues. The CDR3 here is CTSSQGWCRDRVSYEQYF. DNA of the CDR3: TGCACCAGCAGCCAAGGATGGTGCAGGGACAGGGTATCCTACGAGCAGTACTTC.

The chain combines TRBV7-9 with TRBJ2-5; weak D call: TRBD1 (5 bases). The V end was cut by 2 bases, the J end by 4 bases, with 17 bases between. Per the germline V gene, CDR1 is SEHNR and CDR2 is FQNEAQ (reference sequence). CDR3 length equals 16 residues. Here the CDR3 DNA reads TGTGCCAGCAGCTTAACTGGGGCACGGAGTGGAGAGACCCAGTACTTC. Its protein product is CASSLTGARSGETQYF.

Written as DNA, the CDR3 is TGTGCCAGTAGATGGGCTAACAACGATTCACCCCTCCACTTT. It is translated as CASRWANNDSPLHF. The chain is built from TRBV19 and TRBJ1-6; D is ambiguous. The CDR3 consists of 14 residues. CDR1 LNHDA and CDR2 SQIVND come from the germline V gene (reference sequence). Between the trimmed V and J ends, which lost 6 bases and 8 bases, there was a span of 14 bases.

This clone showed up just a few times. The chain links TRBV7-2 to TRBJ1-3, with D uncertain. CDR3 size: 15 residues. V was shortened by 0 bases and J by 2 bases, with 8 bases between the two germline ends. CDR1 is SGHTA and CDR2 is FQGNSA in the germline V gene. The CDR3 reads CASSLASGPGNTIYF. CDR3 in DNA: TGTGCCAGCAGCTTAGCGAGCGGGCCTGGAAACACCATATATTTT. The full variable domain, in which reference TRBV7-2 and TRBJ1-3 provide the parts outside the CDR3, is GAGVSQSPSNKVTEKGKDVELRCDPISGHTALYWYRQSLGQGLEFLIYFQGNSAPDKSGLPSDRFSAERTGGSVSTLTIQRTQQEDSAVYLCASSLASGPGNTIYFGEGSWLTVV.

The V gene is TRBV5-4, the J gene TRBJ1-6, with D possibly being TRBD1 (6 bases). Deletions cut 3 bases from V and 7 bases from J, with 20 bases between. CDR1 is SGHNT, CDR2 YYREEE, per germline (reference sequence). The CDR3 runs 17 residues. The CDR3 sequence: CASSSRRGGTPNSPLHF. CDR3 in DNA: TGTGCCAGCAGCTCCCGAAGGGGGGGGACTCCCAATTCACCCCTCCACTTT.

The chain is built from TRBV18 and TRBJ2-1; the D gene is possibly TRBD2 (5 bases). Trimming took 4 bases from V and 8 from J, leaving 18 bases between them. CDR3 size: 15 residues. Looked up from germline, CDR1 is KGHSH and CDR2 is LQKENI. The DNA of the CDR3 is TGTGCCAGCTCACGAGACGCACTAGGGCTCGATGAGCAGTTCTTC. Amino acid sequence: CASSRDALGLDEQFF.

The rearrangement uses TRBV6-5 and TRBJ2-2; D might be TRBD1 (5 bases). Deletions cut 6 bases from V and 4 bases from J, with 9 bases between. The CDR3 is 13 residues long. Germline V CDR1 and CDR2: MNHEY, SVGAGI. CDR3 residues: CASRARGTGELFF. DNA of the CDR3: TGTGCCAGCAGGGCTAGGGGCACCGGGGAGCTGTTTTTT.

This chain joins TRBV5-1 and TRBJ2-7, with 9 bases identical to TRBD1. This CDR3 has 15 residues. Per germline, CDR1 SGHRS and CDR2 YFSETQ. The J segment lost 3 bases and the V segment lost 0 bases, leaving 4 bases of the junction unmatched. CDR3 sequence: CASSLGGTGLYEQYF. DNA of the CDR3: TGCGCCAGCAGCTTGGGTGGGACAGGGCTCTACGAGCAGTACTTC.

J is TRBJ2-3 and V is TRBV6-4, with D maybe TRBD2 (5 bases). Germline loops: CDR1 MRHNA, CDR2 SNTAGT. V lost 6 bases and J lost 6, with 16 bases in between. This CDR3 is built from 14 residues. CDR3 amino acids: CASSPSPSGDTQYF. The CDR3 bases are TGTGCCAGCAGCCCCTCGCCTTCGGGGGATACGCAGTATTTT.

The gene calls are TRBV6-1 and TRBJ1-5, with a weak D call TRBD1 (5 bases). Germline V lookup: CDR1 MNHNS, CDR2 SASEGT. There are 15 residues in the CDR3. Trimming cost V 0 bases and J 5 bases, with 11 bases left between them. The CDR3 protein is CASSEAGAGHQPQHF. For the CDR3, the DNA is TGTGCCAGCAGTGAAGCCGGCGCAGGGCATCAGCCCCAGCATTTT.

This clone has a handful of counts. V gene TRBV5-4 combines with J gene TRBJ2-2; tentative D call: TRBD1 (6 bases). The CDR3 runs to 14 residues. Trimming pared 0 bases from V and 5 bases from J, leaving 8 bases between. Germline V gives CDR1 SGHNT, CDR2 YYREEE (reference sequence). Here the CDR3 reads CASSLDRGTGELFF. The CDR3 coding sequence is TGTGCCAGCAGCTTGGATAGGGGGACCGGGGAGCTGTTTTTT.

J is TRBJ2-3 and V is TRBV11-2; D possibly corresponds to TRBD2 (7 bases). The CDR3 runs to 16 residues. Trimming removed 3 bases from V and 0 bases from J, with 13 bases in between. The germline CDR1 and CDR2 sequences are SGHAT and FQNNGV. DNA for the CDR3: TGTGCCAGCAGCTTGGGACTAAGGGGGAGCACAGATACGCAGTATTTT. Residues: CASSLGLRGSTDTQYF. The full variable domain, completed using reference TRBV11-2 and TRBJ2-3, is EAGVAQSPRYKIIEKRQSVAFWCNPISGHATLYWYQQILGQGPKLLIQFQNNGVVDDSQLPKDRFSAERLKGVDSTLKIQPAKLEDSAVYLCASSLGLRGSTDTQYFGPGTRLTVL.

The chain has TRBV4-3 and TRBJ2-1; 10 bases map to TRBD2. From germline, CDR1 is LGHNA and CDR2 YSLEER. The V gene end was trimmed by 1 base and the J gene end by 7 bases; junction bases not matched to a gene: 13. The CDR3 consists of 18 residues. The chain's CDR3 is CASSQGILKRGGGNEQFF. The CDR3 DNA follows: TGCGCCAGCAGCCAAGGCATCCTAAAGCGGGGGGGCGGAAATGAGCAGTTCTTC.

The J gene is TRBJ2-7, the V gene TRBV5-1; 7 nucleotides align to TRBD1. Germline values: CDR1 SGHRS, CDR2 YFSETQ. V lost 3 bases, J lost 2 bases, and 2 bases stayed unmatched. The CDR3 runs to 13 residues. The CDR3 protein is CASSSGQTYEQYF. DNA for the CDR3: TGCGCCAGCAGCTCGGGACAGACCTACGAGCAGTACTTC.

The chain joins TRBV19 to TRBJ1-5; D ambiguous. The CDR3 runs 15 residues. V was clipped by 3 bases and J by 5 bases, with 14 bases between them. Germline V CDR1 and CDR2: LNHDA, SQIVND (reference sequence). The chain's CDR3 is CASSMEGWSYQPQHF. The CDR3 DNA reads as TGTGCCAGTAGTATGGAGGGATGGAGTTATCAGCCCCAGCATTTT.

About this clone: This same CDR3 is encoded by further DNA sequences in the sample. The rearrangement links TRBV10-3 to TRBJ2-7; 12 bases are shared with TRBD2. V was pared by 4 bases and J by 6 bases, with 1 base of the junction left unmatched. The CDR3 covers 13 residues. Germline V lookup: CDR1 ENHRY, CDR2 SYGVKD. Here the CDR3 reads CAISGLAGVEQYF. In nucleotides, the CDR3 is TGTGCCATCAGTGGACTAGCGGGAGTCGAGCAGTACTTC.

V gene TRBV19 combines with J gene TRBJ1-5, with D possibly TRBD1 on 6 matching bases. Germline V gene sequence: CDR1 LNHDA, CDR2 SQIVND (reference sequence). V lost 5 bases and J 7 bases, leaving 21 bases between the germline ends. There are 16 residues in the CDR3. The CDR3 coding sequence is TGTGCCAGTAGTCCCCCGGGGGGGGCAAATAGGCAGCCCCAGCATTTT. Amino acids: CASSPPGGANRQPQHF. Filled out from reference TRBV19 and TRBJ1-5, the complete variable domain reads DGGITQSPKYLFRKEGQNVTLSCEQNLNHDAMYWYRQDPGQGLRLIYYSQIVNDFQKGDIAEGYSVSREKKESFPLTVTSAQKNPTAFYLCASSPPGGANRQPQHFGDGTRLSIL.

V usage is TRBV27 and J usage is TRBJ2-5; 7 bases align to TRBD1. The CDR3 runs 14 residues. Trimming at V came to 7 bases and at J to 3 bases, leaving 8 bases not matched to a gene. From germline, CDR1 is MNHEY and CDR2 SMNVEV (reference sequence). The CDR3, as DNA: TGTGCCAGCACCTCCGGGACAGTTGAAGAGACCCAGTACTTC. It is translated as CASTSGTVEETQYF.

This chain connects TRBV5-4 to TRBJ1-2; 7 bases are shared with TRBD1. Germline V gene lookup returns CDR1 SGHNT and CDR2 YYREEE (reference sequence). This CDR3 contains 14 residues. The trim removed 5 bases at V and 6 bases at J, leaving 10 bases unmatched. The CDR3 region is CASRPLGQLNGYTF. CDR3 nucleotides: TGTGCCAGCAGACCATTGGGACAGCTAAATGGCTACACCTTC.

V is TRBV19 and J is TRBJ2-3; D is perhaps TRBD2 (6 bases). From germline, CDR1 is LNHDA and CDR2 SQIVND (reference sequence). This CDR3 spans 17 amino acids. The germline V and J ends were trimmed by 6 bases and 2 bases, with 21 bases remaining between them. CDR3: CASSPLRGIGPTDTQYF. The CDR3 DNA reads TGTGCCAGTAGCCCTTTGCGGGGAATTGGTCCCACAGATACGCAGTATTTT.

The chain recombines TRBV6-1 with TRBJ2-7, with a tentative D call TRBD2 (6 bases). The CDR3 covers 15 residues. Germline V gives CDR1 MNHNS, CDR2 SASEGT. The V end was cut by 4 bases, the J end by 2 bases, with 15 bases between. Here the CDR3 DNA reads TGTGCCAGCAGTGCCTCGGGACTGGGACCCTACGAGCAGTACTTC. Encoded protein: CASSASGLGPYEQYF.

J is TRBJ1-2 and V is TRBV9; D possibly corresponds to TRBD1 (6 bases). V lost 4 bases and J lost 1, with 17 bases in between. This CDR3 region has 16 residues. The V gene's germline CDR1 is SGDLS and CDR2 YYNGEE. CDR3 amino acids: CASSPSGGSLNYGYTF. CDR3 DNA sequence: TGTGCCAGCAGCCCTAGTGGGGGCTCCCTTAACTATGGCTACACCTTC. The whole variable domain, filled in from reference TRBV9 and TRBJ1-2, reads DSGVTQTPKHLITATGQRVTLRCSPRSGDLSVYWYQQSLDQGLQFLIQYYNGEERAKGNILERFSAQQFPDLHSELNLSSLELGDSALYFCASSPSGGSLNYGYTFGSGTRLTVV.